These T cell receptor beta chains were read from a single sample in a study of CD8+ T cells in alopecia areata. Here immunoSEQ multiplex PCR was the method, and the copy in TCRdb shows in-frame clones only, minus some. This sample has roughly 180,000 clones, with 53% found just once. The specimen comprised CD8+ T cells sorted from blood, sampled at week 24, from a patient treated with tofacitinib. The receptor set was obtained from a human donor with alopecia areata. CDR3s include the opening cysteine and the closing phenylalanine or tryptophan. A D gene is named only where the DNA matches it firmly. Clone size is not always given. Where it is, it says once, few, many or a class for expanded clones.

size,V,D,J,CDR3,DNA
.,TRBV2,TRBD1,TRBJ2-3,CAASNTGQGTDTQYF,TGTGCCGCCAGCAATACGGGACAGGGCACAGATACGCAGTATTTT
.,TRBV29-1,.,TRBJ2-2,CSVEITGRPNTGELFF,TGCAGCGTTGAGATTACAGGGCGTCCGAACACCGGGGAGCTGTTTTTT
few,TRBV29-1,.,TRBJ1-1,CSVESRAFEAFF,TGCAGCGTTGAGTCCAGGGCTTTTGAAGCTTTCTTT
.,TRBV6-1,.,TRBJ1-1,CASREIQAFF,TGTGCCAGCAGAGAAATTCAAGCTTTCTTT
.,TRBV9,TRBD2,TRBJ2-3,CASSVATSGGADTQYF,TGTGCCAGCAGCGTAGCTACTAGCGGGGGCGCAGATACGCAGTATTTT
.,TRBV25-1,TRBD1,TRBJ1-4,CASRQGQANEKLFF,TGTGCCAGCAGACAGGGACAGGCTAATGAAAAACTGTTTTTT
.,TRBV30,.,TRBJ2-1,CAWTGPESSYNEQFF,TGTGCCTGGACCGGACCGGAGAGCTCCTACAATGAGCAGTTCTTC
few,TRBV5-1,.,TRBJ2-1,CASSLAGSGFYNEQFF,TGCGCCAGCAGCTTGGCCGGTTCGGGATTCTACAATGAGCAGTTCTTC
few,TRBV11-2,.,TRBJ2-1,CASSLSSAAEQFF,TGTGCCAGCAGCTTAAGTTCTGCCGCTGAGCAGTTCTTC
.,TRBV4-3,TRBD1,TRBJ2-7,CASSQEQGASYEQYF,TGCGCCAGCAGCCAAGAACAGGGGGCGTCGTACGAGCAGTACTTC
.,TRBV4-1,.,TRBJ1-2,CASSQEVGSGYTF,TGCGCCAGCAGCCAAGAGGTTGGGTCAGGCTACACCTTC
.,TRBV7-2,.,TRBJ1-1,CASSSLTGRAFF,TGTGCCAGCAGCTCACTAACAGGACGGGCTTTCTTT